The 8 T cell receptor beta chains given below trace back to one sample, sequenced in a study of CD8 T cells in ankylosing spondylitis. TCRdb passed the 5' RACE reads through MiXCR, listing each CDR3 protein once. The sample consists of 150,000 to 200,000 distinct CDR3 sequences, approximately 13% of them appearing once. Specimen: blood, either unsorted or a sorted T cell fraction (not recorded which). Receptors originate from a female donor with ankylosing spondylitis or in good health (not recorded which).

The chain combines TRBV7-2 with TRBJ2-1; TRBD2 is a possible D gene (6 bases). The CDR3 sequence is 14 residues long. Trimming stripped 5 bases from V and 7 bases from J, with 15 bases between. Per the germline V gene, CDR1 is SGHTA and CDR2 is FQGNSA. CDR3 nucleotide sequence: TGTGCCAGCAGCCTCGGGGGTCCCTGGAATGAGCAGTTCTTC. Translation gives CASSLGGPWNEQFF.

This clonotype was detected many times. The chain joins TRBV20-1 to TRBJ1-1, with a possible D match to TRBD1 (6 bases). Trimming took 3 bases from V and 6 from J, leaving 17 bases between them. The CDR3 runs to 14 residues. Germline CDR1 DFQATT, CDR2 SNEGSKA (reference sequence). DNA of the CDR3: TGCAGTGCTAGTTCGCGGGGGCTCGGAGCTGAAGCTTTCTTT. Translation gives CSASSRGLGAEAFF.

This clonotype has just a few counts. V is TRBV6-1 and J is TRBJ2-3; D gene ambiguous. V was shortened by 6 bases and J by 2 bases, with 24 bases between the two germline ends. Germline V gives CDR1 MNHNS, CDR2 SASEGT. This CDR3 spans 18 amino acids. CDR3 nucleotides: TGTGCCAGCAGGATAGGTCCCCGTGGGTCTGATCCCACAGATACGCAGTATTTT. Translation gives CASRIGPRGSDPTDTQYF.

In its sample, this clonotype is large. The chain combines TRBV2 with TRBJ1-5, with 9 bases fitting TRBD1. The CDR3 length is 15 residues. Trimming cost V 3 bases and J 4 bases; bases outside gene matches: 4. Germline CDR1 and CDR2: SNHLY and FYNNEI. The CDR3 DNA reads TGTGCCAGCAGTGAGTGGACAGGGGAAAATCAGCCCCAGCATTTT. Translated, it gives CASSEWTGENQPQHF.

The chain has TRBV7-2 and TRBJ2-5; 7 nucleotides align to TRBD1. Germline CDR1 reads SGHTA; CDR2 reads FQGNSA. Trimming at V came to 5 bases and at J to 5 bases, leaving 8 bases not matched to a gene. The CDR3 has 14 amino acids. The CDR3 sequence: CASSQQGISETQYF. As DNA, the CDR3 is TGTGCCAGCAGCCAACAGGGGATCAGTGAGACCCAGTACTTC.

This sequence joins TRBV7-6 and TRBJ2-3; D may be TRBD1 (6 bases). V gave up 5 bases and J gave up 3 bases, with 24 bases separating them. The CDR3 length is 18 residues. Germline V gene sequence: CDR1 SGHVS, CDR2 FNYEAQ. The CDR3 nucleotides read TGTGCCAGCAGCCGAACAATTGGGCCAGGGGATACGACAGATACGCAGTATTTT. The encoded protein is CASSRTIGPGDTTDTQYF. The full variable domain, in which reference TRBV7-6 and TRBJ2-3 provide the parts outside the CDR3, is GAGVSQSPRYKVTKRGQDVALRCDPISGHVSLYWYRQALGQGPEFLTYFNYEAQQDKSGLPNDRFSAERPEGSISTLTIQRTEQRDSAMYRCASSRTIGPGDTTDTQYFGPGTRLTVL.

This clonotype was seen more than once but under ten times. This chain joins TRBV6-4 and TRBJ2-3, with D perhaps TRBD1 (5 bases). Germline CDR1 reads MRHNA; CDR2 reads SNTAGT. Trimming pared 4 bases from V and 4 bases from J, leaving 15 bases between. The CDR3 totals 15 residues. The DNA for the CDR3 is TGTGCCAGCAGTGGCTCAGCGCAGGGATCAGATACGCAGTATTTT. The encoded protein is CASSGSAQGSDTQYF.

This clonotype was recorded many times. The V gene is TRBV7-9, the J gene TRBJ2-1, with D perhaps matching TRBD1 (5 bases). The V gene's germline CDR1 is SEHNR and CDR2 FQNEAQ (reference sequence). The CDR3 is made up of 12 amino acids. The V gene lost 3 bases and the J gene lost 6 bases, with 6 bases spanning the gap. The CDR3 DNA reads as TGTGCCAGCAGCTTCCAGGGCAATGAGCAGTTCTTC. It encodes CASSFQGNEQFF. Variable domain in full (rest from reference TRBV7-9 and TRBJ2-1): DTGVSQNPRHKITKRGQNVTFRCDPISEHNRLYWYRQTLGQGPEFLTYFQNEAQLEKSRLLSDRFSAERPKGSFSTLEIQRTEQGDSAMYLCASSFQGNEQFFGPGTRLTVL.